This paragraph reports one T cell receptor beta chain. Its matching antigen is unknown. Germline assignment: CDR1 SGHDT and CDR2 YYEEEE. The CDR3 totals 16 residues. V was trimmed by 4 bases and J by 0 bases, leaving 14 bases between them. Researchers ran the PCR with 60 Vbeta and 13 Jbeta primers. Original processing notes: Some 10 million shared chains were among the about 80 million unique TCR beta chains that a later analysis counted. The table came from immunoSEQ multiplex PCR; TCRdb's copy has only in-frame clones and leaves some out. The V and J calls and clone size were taken over from that table, and D and trimming were inferred from the DNA. Of approximately 110,000 clones detected, roughly 68% appear once; the ten largest clones hold 2.2%. The entry originates in a study of cytomegalovirus exposure and HLA in healthy donors. Study background: Early release data held 80 million to 100 million unique TCRs from HLA-typed donors.

Study-wide points: In a later analysis, TCR beta V- and J-gene trimming was associated with a missense DCLRE1C variant. It was reported in a later analysis that an Asian-associated ancestry cluster showed fewer N-insertions than the 666-donor mean.

This clonotype was obtained from a woman aged 25 to 39 in good health and CMV-seronegative. Sequencing input: PBMCs. The rearrangement joins TRBV5-6 to TRBJ1-3; D perhaps matches TRBD1 (5 bases). The CDR3 DNA reads TGTGCCAGCAGCGGTGTCGTCGGGGGCTCTGGAAACACCATATATTTT. Residues: CASSGVVGGSGNTIYF.